This TCR beta chain was captured by sequencing in a study of OX40 agonist ivuxolimab in advanced cancers. Systemic immunosuppression or a history of autoimmune disease excluded patients. Blood sampling took place at baseline, cycle 4 day 1, and cycle 7 day 1. The CDR3 runs to 14 residues. V was pared by 5 bases and J by 7 bases, with 17 bases between. Per the germline V gene, CDR1 is MDHEN and CDR2 is SYDVKM. General study points: CD8+ T cells showed, on average, more clonal expansion than CD4+ cells.

Only in-frame clones appear in the TCRdb table, and some are missing; sequencing was by immunoSEQ multiplex PCR. Among about 61,000 clones listed, about nine tenths were seen once. Worth noting for this clone: Its antigen is unidentified.

The specimen was CD4+ or CD8+ T cells sorted from blood, collected in a trial of the OX40 agonist ivuxolimab. The receptor comes from an adult with an advanced solid tumor such as melanoma, head and neck, liver or kidney cancer. V usage is TRBV28 and J usage is TRBJ2-5, with D perhaps matching TRBD2 (6 bases). The DNA for the CDR3 is TGTGCCAGCAGTACCCTAGCGAGCCTAGGGACCCAGTACTTC. Its translation: CASSTLASLGTQYF.